This TCR beta chain emerged from a study of blood T cell repertoires in COVID-19. About the research overall: The cDNA or gDNA used as material had been derived from T cells, B-cell-depleted T cells, or PBMCs.

The germline gives CDR1 MNHNS, CDR2 SASEGT. V shed 6 bases and J shed 0 bases, with 14 bases lying between them. The CDR3 sequence is 15 residues long. Clinical history reported by participants formed the basis on which cohorts were assigned. The data were produced by immunoSEQ multiplex PCR, yet TCRdb's version contains in-frame clones alone and is incomplete. The sample includes 140,000 to 150,000 clones, about 80% of them seen just once. The specimen was PBMCs or T cells enriched from blood (not recorded which). The TCR originated in a woman between 45 and 60 years old who had recovered from COVID-19. This chain connects TRBV6-1 to TRBJ1-2; maybe TRBD1 (6 bases). In DNA form, the CDR3 reads TGTGCCAGCAGGCCTCAGACAGGAGCTAACTATGGCTACACCTTC. Its protein is CASRPQTGANYGYTF.